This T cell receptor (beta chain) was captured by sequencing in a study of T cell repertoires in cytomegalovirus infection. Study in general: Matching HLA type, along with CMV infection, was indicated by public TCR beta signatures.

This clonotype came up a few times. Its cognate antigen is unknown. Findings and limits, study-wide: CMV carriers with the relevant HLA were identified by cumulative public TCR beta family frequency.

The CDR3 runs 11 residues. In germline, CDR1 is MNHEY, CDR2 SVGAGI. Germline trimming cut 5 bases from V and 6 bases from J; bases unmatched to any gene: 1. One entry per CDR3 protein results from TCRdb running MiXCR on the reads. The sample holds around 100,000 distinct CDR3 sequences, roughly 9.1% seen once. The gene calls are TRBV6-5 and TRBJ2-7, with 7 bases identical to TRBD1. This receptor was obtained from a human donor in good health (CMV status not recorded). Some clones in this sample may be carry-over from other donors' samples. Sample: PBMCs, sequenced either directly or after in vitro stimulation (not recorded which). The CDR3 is CASSTGAEQYF. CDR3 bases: TGTGCCAGCAGTACAGGGGCCGAGCAGTACTTC.